This T cell receptor beta chain comes out of a study of blood T cell repertoires in COVID-19. Study as a whole: Researchers got acute and convalescent COVID-19 samples from the United States, Italy and Spain. Sources were T cells, B-cell-depleted T cells, or PBMCs; the material itself was cDNA or gDNA.

Per the original methods: Amplifying reference gene primers gave estimates of nucleated cell counts. Sequencing was performed with immunoSEQ multiplex PCR; in TCRdb, only in-frame clones are kept and a portion is missing. The D gene and trimming were derived from the DNA, and the V and J assignments and clone size from that table. The sample carries approximately 150,000 clones, 82% recorded once. This clone showed up just once. The sequence derives from a human donor with acute or convalescent COVID-19. The donor label of this sample is uncertain. Sequenced sample: peripheral blood.

DNA for the CDR3: TGTGCCAGCAGTGGCCGGACAGTTGGGGGCCCCGGGGAGCTGTTTTTT. It encodes CASSGRTVGGPGELFF. The J gene is TRBJ2-2, the V gene TRBV6-1; tentative D call: TRBD1 (6 bases). With 4 bases removed from V and 6 bases from J, the gap between germline ends came to 18 bases. Germline assignment: CDR1 MNHNS and CDR2 SASEGT. The CDR3 is 16 residues long.